This T cell receptor (beta chain) was captured by sequencing in a study of cytomegalovirus exposure and HLA in healthy donors. The PCR had 60 Vbeta and 13 Jbeta primers. Generated by immunoSEQ multiplex PCR, the TCRdb table keeps only in-frame clones and is missing some. In the table there are roughly 100,000 clones, roughly 70% of which are singletons. As regards this clone: One end of the junction is discordant with germline, which a read error may explain.

The receptor was isolated from a man aged 40-49 years in good health and CMV-seropositive. Source material: PBMCs.

CDR3 DNA: TGTGCCAGCAGCCTAGCTTGGGCCTCGGGGGAGACCCAGTACTTC. Its protein product is CASSLAWASGETQYF. V gene TRBV7-2 combines with J gene TRBJ2-5; perhaps TRBD2 as D (5 bases). Germline values: CDR1 SGHTA, CDR2 FQGNSA. This CDR3 comprises 15 residues.